The clone carrying this T cell receptor beta chain was detected a few times. The data derive from a study of regulatory T cells in long-lasting Graves disease. V was trimmed by 0 bases and J by 3 bases, leaving 5 bases between them. Germline values: CDR1 PRHDT, CDR2 FYEKMQ (reference sequence). The CDR3 totals 14 residues. Time point defined: persistent/refractory GD, antithyroid drugs over 5 years with positive TRAb. PBMC-derived RNA was used for the TCR library. Enrollment of patients was through an endocrinology department in Xi'an, China. CDR3 regions were amplified by Arm-PCR using iRepertoire HTBI primers to build TCR beta libraries. Each CDR3 protein is one row after TCRdb ran MiXCR on the multiplex PCR reads. This table holds approximately 690,000 distinct CDR3 sequences, 25% to 35% found once.

This clonotype was obtained from a female donor with Graves disease. The sequencing used peripheral blood mononuclear cells (PBMCs), collected when the disease was refractory, from a patient treated with antithyroid drugs. V gene TRBV13 combines with J gene TRBJ2-2; D call uncertain. CDR3 sequence: CASSLGYDTGELFF. In DNA, the CDR3 is TGTGCCAGCAGCTTAGGGTACGACACCGGGGAGCTGTTTTTT.